This TCR beta chain originates from a study of shared clonotypes between healthy human individuals. This was a deep-level run. Sequenced by immunoSEQ multiplex PCR; TCRdb stores in-frame clones only, minus some. The sample contains 800,000 to 1,200,000 clones, approximately 80% of which appear only once. This CDR3 region has 12 residues. V lost 1 base to trimming and J lost 11 bases, with 11 bases between them. CDR1 and CDR2 (germline): MGHRA, YSYEKL. This clone was detected only once. Investigators divided CD4+ cells into CD45RA+ naive and CD45RA-negative memory subsets. The sequence came from a man aged 18 to 29 in good health. Some clones in this sample may be carry-over from other donors' samples. The gene calls are TRBV4-1 and TRBJ1-1; D unresolved. Material for sequencing was memory CD4+ T cells from PBMCs. The subset was: CD45RA-negative fraction. The CDR3 region is CASSQVGSSAFF. The CDR3 region has the DNA TGCGCCAGCAGCCAAGTGGGGTCATCCGCTTTCTTT.